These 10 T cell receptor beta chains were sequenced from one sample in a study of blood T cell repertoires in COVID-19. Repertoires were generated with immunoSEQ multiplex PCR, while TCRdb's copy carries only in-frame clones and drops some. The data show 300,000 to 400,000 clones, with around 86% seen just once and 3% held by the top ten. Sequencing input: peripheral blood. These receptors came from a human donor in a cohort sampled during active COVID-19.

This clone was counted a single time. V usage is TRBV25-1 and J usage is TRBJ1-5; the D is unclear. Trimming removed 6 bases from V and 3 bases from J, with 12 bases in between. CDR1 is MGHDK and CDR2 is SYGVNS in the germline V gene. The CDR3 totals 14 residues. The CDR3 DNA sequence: TGTGCCAGCAGCCCCTTCCTCGTCAATCAGCCCCAGCATTTT. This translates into CASSPFLVNQPQHF.

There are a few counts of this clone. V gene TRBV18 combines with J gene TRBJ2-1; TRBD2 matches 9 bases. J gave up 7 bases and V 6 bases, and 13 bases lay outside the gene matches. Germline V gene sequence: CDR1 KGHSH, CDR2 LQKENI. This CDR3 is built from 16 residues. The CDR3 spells CASSPPGTSTGNEQFF. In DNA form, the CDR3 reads TGTGCCAGCTCCCCCCCCGGGACTAGCACGGGGAATGAGCAGTTCTTC.

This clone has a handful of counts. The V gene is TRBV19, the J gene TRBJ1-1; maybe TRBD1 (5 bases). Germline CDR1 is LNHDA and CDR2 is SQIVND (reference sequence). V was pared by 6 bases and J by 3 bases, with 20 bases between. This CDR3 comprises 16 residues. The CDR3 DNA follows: TGTGCCAGTAGAAGAGCCACAGGAGAAGTGGACACTGAAGCTTTCTTT. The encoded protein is CASRRATGEVDTEAFF.

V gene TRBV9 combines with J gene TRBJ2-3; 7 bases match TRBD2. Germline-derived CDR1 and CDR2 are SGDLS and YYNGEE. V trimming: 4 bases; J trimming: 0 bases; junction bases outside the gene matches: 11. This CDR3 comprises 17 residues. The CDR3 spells CASSPQPGRGSTDTQYF. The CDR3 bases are TGTGCCAGCAGCCCTCAACCGGGGCGGGGGAGCACAGATACGCAGTATTTT.

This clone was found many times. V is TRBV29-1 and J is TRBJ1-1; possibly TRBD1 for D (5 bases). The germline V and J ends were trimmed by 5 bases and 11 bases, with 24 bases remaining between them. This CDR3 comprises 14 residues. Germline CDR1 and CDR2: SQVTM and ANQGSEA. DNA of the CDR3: TGCAGCGTTCCCAGTGAGTCGGGGGTCGGTCGGGCTTTCTTT. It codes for CSVPSESGVGRAFF. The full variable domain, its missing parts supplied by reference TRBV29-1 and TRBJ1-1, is SAVISQKPSRDICQRGTSLTIQCQVDSQVTMMFWYRQQPGQSLTLIATANQGSEATYESGFVIDKFPISRPNLTFSTLTVSNMSPEDSSIYLCSVPSESGVGRAFFGQGTRLTVV.

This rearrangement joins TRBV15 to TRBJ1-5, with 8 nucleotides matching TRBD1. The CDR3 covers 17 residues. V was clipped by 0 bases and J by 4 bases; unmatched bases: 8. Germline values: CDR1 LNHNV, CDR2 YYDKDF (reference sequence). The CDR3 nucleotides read TGTGCCACCAGCAGAGATGACGACAGGGGAGGGAATCAGCCCCAGCATTTT. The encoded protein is CATSRDDDRGGNQPQHF. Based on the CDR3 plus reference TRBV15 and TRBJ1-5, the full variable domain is DAMVIQNPRYQVTQFGKPVTLSCSQTLNHNVMYWYQQKSSQAPKLLFHYYDKDFNNEADTPDNFQSRRPNTSFCFLDIRSPGLGDTAMYLCATSRDDDRGGNQPQHFGDGTRLSIL.

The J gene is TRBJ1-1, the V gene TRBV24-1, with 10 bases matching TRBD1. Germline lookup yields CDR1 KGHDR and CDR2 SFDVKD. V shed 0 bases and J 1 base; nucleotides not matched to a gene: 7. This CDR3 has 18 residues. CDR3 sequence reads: CATSDLHPTGGANTEAFF. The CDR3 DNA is TGTGCCACCAGTGATTTGCACCCGACAGGGGGCGCGAACACTGAAGCTTTCTTT.

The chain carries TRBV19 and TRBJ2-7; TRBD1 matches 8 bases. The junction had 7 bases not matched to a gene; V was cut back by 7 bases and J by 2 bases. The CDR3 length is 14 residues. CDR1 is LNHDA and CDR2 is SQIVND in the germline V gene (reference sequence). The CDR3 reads CASTSRDRPYEQYF. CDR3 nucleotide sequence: TGTGCCAGTACCTCCCGGGACAGGCCCTACGAGCAGTACTTC.

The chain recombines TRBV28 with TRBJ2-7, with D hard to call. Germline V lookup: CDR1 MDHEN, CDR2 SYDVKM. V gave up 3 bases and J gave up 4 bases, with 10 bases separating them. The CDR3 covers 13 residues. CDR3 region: CASSFGEVYEQYF. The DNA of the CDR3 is TGTGCCAGCAGTTTTGGAGAAGTTTACGAGCAGTACTTC.

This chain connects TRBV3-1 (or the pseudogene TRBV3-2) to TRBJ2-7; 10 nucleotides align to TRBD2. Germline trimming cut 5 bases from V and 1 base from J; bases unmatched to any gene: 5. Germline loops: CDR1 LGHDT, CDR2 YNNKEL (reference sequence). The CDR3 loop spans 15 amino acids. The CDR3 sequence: CASSSMGLASYEQYF. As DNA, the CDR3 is TGTGCCAGCAGCTCGATGGGACTAGCGTCCTACGAGCAGTACTTC.